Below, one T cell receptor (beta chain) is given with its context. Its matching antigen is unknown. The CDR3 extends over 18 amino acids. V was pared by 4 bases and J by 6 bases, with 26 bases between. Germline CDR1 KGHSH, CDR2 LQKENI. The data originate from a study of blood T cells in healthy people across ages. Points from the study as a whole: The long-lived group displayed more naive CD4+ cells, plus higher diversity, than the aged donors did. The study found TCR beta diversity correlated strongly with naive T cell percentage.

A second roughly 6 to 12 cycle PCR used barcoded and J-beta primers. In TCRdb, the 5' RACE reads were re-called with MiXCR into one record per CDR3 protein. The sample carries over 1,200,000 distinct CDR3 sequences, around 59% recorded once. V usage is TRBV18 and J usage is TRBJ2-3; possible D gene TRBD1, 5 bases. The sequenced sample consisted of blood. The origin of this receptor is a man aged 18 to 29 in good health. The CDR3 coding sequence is TGTGCCAGCTCACGATCCCCCTCGACGAAGGGGCATATCGATACGCAGTATTTT. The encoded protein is CASSRSPSTKGHIDTQYF.